The text below deals with one TCR beta chain. There is no known antigen for this receptor. No base quality values were provided; no much bigger clone lies one nucleotide off. The sample comes from a study of blood T cell repertoires in COVID-19 (dated by TCRdb to 2020 to 2022). Looking at the study overall: Samples from collaborators originated in the United States, Italy and Spain and spanned both the acute and convalescent phases of COVID-19. The material from the prospective study consisted of cDNA or gDNA derived from T cells, B-cell-depleted T cells, or PBMCs. Subjects who had been exposed to COVID-19, were actively infected with it, or had recovered from it provided the deeply sampled blood TCRbeta repertoires that made up the dataset. The repertoires were released in a freely available public database meant as a resource for research on the immune response to SARS-CoV-2. The samples were drawn from two sources: the first 160 participants of the ongoing ImmuneRACE study, and over 1,000 subjects contributed by 6 global collaborators. Nearly every sample came with metadata listing a de-identified subject ID, COVID-19 status, age in years and sex. Where available, HLA class I and class II types were obtained from metadata supplied by the sample provider rather than from assay-based typing. The paper's findings and limits, for the study overall: The amount of clinical and demographic metadata varied by source and participant and was provided uncurated.

The germline V gene supplies CDR1 SNHLY and CDR2 FYNNEI. There are 15 amino acids in the CDR3, from cysteine to phenylalanine inclusive. The entry retains the CDR3 DNA only, 45 bases that are in frame from base 1. The germline V end is reduced by 4 bases and the J end by 8 bases; junction bases left unmatched: 10. Whole blood was collected in K2EDTA tubes by collaborating institutions according to the institutions' own protocols. For TCRbeta analysis, collaborator samples were shipped as frozen whole blood, as isolated PBMCs, or as DNA extracted from either sample type. TCRbeta CDR3 regions were amplified from genomic DNA using the immunoSEQ Assay, a bias-controlled multiplex PCR. As for the authors' bioinformatics: The number of nucleated cells in each sample was estimated from the amplification of reference gene primers within the assay. To quantify the absolute abundance of each unique TCRbeta CDR3 rearrangement, sequence reads were collapsed and filtered. For each sample, productive Simpson clonality was calculated as the square root of Simpson's diversity index over productive rearrangements. This is the immuneACCESS table as TCRdb keeps it, with only in-frame sequences that have V and J called. A part of the clones is gone; compared with another copy, unresolved V genes explain less than half, and the rest is unexplained. V, J and clone size reflect that table, while D and trimming were determined from the DNA. The sample contains under 85,000 clones, about 84% of them found a single time. Under 50% of the sample belongs to the ten largest clones.

This chain joins TRBV2 to TRBJ2-3, and 9 junctional nucleotides match TRBD2. Material for sequencing was peripheral blood. The clonotype comes from a human donor in a cohort sampled during active COVID-19. The CDR3 reads as follows: CASSGSSGVLGTQYF. The nucleotides read TGTGCCAGCAGTGGGTCTAGCGGGGTTTTGGGTACGCAGTATTTT.